One and the same sample provided the 9 T cell receptor beta chains below, sequenced in a study of T cells in Graves' hyperthyroidism and ophthalmopathy. The source material, RNA transcripts, was used to amplify TCR beta CDR3 regions. A set of HTBI primers served as the primers for a first-round RT-PCR of the TCR CDR3. MiXCR was run by TCRdb on the multiplex PCR reads, yielding one entry per CDR3 protein. The data contain about 350,000 distinct CDR3 sequences, around 18% of them singletons. Sequencing was carried out using blood. Receptors were obtained from a woman aged 35 to 49 with Graves' ophthalmopathy.

This clonotype was observed at least ten times. The chain couples TRBV12-3 or TRBV12-4 to TRBJ1-5; unclear D gene. CDR3 length equals 13 residues. Trimming pared 1 base from V and 6 bases from J, leaving 7 bases between. The CDR3 protein is CASSLGRSQPQHF. The CDR3 DNA is TGTGCCAGCAGTTTAGGCCGCAGTCAGCCCCAGCATTTT.

This clonotype was seen many times. The junction shows a germline mismatch at one end, possibly a read error. This chain joins TRBV2 and TRBJ2-7, with unresolved D. The germline V gene has CDR1 SNHLY and CDR2 FYNNEI. CDR3 size: 14 residues. The CDR3 loop is CASSAYRLTYERYF. DNA for the CDR3: TGTGCCAGCAGTGCCTACAGATTAACCTACGAGCGGTACTTC.

V and J are TRBV20-1 and TRBJ2-7; 7 bases match TRBD2. The germline CDR1 and CDR2 sequences are DFQATT and SNEGSKA (reference sequence). V trimming: 3 bases; J trimming: 0 bases; junction bases outside the gene matches: 2. The CDR3 spans 13 residues. Written as DNA, the CDR3 is TGCAGTGCTAGTGGGACTACCTCCTACGAGCAGTACTTC. It yields the protein CSASGTTSYEQYF.

This clonotype was seen many times. The CDR3 DNA sequence: TGCAGTGCGGTCCGGGACAGGGGAGTTCGGAGTCAGCCCCAGCATTTT. This encodes CSAVRDRGVRSQPQHF. The chain couples TRBV20-1 to TRBJ1-5; 10 bases match TRBD1. The length of the CDR3 is 16 residues. Trimming at V came to 6 bases and at J to 6 bases, leaving 14 bases not matched to a gene. Germline assignment: CDR1 DFQATT and CDR2 SNEGSKA (reference sequence).

This clonotype showed up many times. The rearrangement uses TRBV28 and TRBJ1-5; perhaps TRBD1 as D (5 bases). V was trimmed by 8 bases and J by 5 bases, leaving 19 bases between them. There are 15 residues in the CDR3. Germline V CDR1 and CDR2: MDHEN, SYDVKM. The CDR3 nucleotides are TGTGCCAGCTGGTCGGTCGGGGAAGGGGATCAGCCCCAGCATTTT. Protein product: CASWSVGEGDQPQHF.

The sample holds many counts of this clonotype. The chain combines TRBV4-1 with TRBJ2-5; 10 bases are shared with TRBD1. Trimming took 0 bases from V and 6 from J; bases not matched to a gene: 4. The CDR3 has 15 amino acids. CDR1 is MGHRA, CDR2 YSYEKL, per germline. The CDR3 spells CASSQERDRGKTQYF. As DNA, the CDR3 is TGCGCCAGCAGCCAAGAAAGGGACAGGGGAAAGACCCAGTACTTC.

At least ten counts were recorded for this clonotype. This chain links TRBV28 with TRBJ2-5, with D possibly being TRBD1 or TRBD2 (6 bases each). The germline V gene encodes CDR1 MDHEN and CDR2 SYDVKM. The CDR3 loop spans 15 amino acids. The germline V and J ends were trimmed by 5 bases and 4 bases, with 17 bases remaining between them. Written as DNA, the CDR3 is TGTGCCAGCAGTGGTACAGGGTTGGGGGGAGAGACCCAGTACTTC. Its protein product is CASSGTGLGGETQYF.

This clonotype was counted many times. This chain joins TRBV10-3 and TRBJ2-3; 10 bases match TRBD1. From germline, CDR1 is ENHRY and CDR2 SYGVKD. Unmatched junction bases numbered 5, after V lost 3 bases and J lost 2 bases. This CDR3 has 16 residues. This chain's CDR3 is CAISEPGTGDTDTQYF. The CDR3, as DNA: TGTGCCATCAGTGAACCCGGGACAGGGGACACAGATACGCAGTATTTT.

This clonotype has at least ten counts. This sequence joins TRBV12-3 or TRBV12-4 and TRBJ2-7; perhaps TRBD2 as D (6 bases). With 5 bases removed from V and 2 bases from J, the gap between germline ends came to 13 bases. This CDR3 contains 14 residues. The CDR3 spells CASSDASETYEQYF. The CDR3 DNA is TGTGCCAGCAGTGACGCTAGCGAGACCTACGAGCAGTACTTC.